This T cell receptor (beta chain) was documented in a study of T cells after somatic rescue of genetic block. TCRdb's table, derived via immunoSEQ multiplex PCR, lists solely in-frame clones and lacks some. The table includes tens of thousands of clones, around 96% detected once. The clonotype comes from a child under two years old. The specimen sequenced was peripheral blood mononuclear cells (PBMCs).

CDR3 in DNA: TGCGCCAGCAGTGACGGGAGGGCCTCCTACGAGCAGTACTTC. Translated: CASSDGRASYEQYF. The chain employs TRBV10-1 and TRBJ2-7; 8 bases are shared with TRBD2. This CDR3 region has 14 residues. Germline V gene data show CDR1 as WNHNN and CDR2 as SYGVQD (reference sequence). V lost 3 bases to trimming and J lost 0 bases; unmatched junction nucleotides: 1.